The subject of this entry is one T cell receptor beta chain. The sample originates from a study of blood T cell repertoires in COVID-19. TCRdb keeps only in-frame clones here, not all; method: immunoSEQ multiplex PCR. Here the sample spans roughly 31,000 clones, more than 80% being singletons. V was cut by 2 bases and J by 0 bases, with 7 bases left in between. This CDR3 is built from 14 residues. Germline lookup yields CDR1 MNHEY and CDR2 SVGAGI. Input material: peripheral blood. The chain carries TRBV6-5 and TRBJ1-1, with D hard to call. The TCR originated in a man aged 55-75 years with acute or convalescent COVID-19. The CDR3 bases are TGTGCCAGCAGTTACGGCCGATTGAACACTGAAGCTTTCTTT. Translation: CASSYGRLNTEAFF.